Given below is one T cell receptor (beta chain) in context. The source of the sample is a study of CD8 T cells in Susac syndrome. The CDR3 length is 20 residues. CDR1 and CDR2 from the germline V gene are SGDLS and YYNGEE. The ends lost 4 bases at V and 1 base at J; junction bases unmatched: 11. High-throughput TCR beta sequencing covered peripheral CD8+ and CD4+ T cells. Random hexamers were used to reverse transcribe an amount of roughly 0.5 to 1 ug RNA. Amplification of the TCR beta CDR3 was carried out by immunoSEQ multiplex PCR, which spanned a total of 54 Vbeta and 13 Jbeta segments. TCRdb re-derived calls from the immunoSEQ multiplex PCR reads in MiXCR, one entry per CDR3 protein. In the table there are 45,000 to 60,000 distinct CDR3 sequences, 93% of which are singletons.

The V call is TRBV9, the J call TRBJ2-2; 15 nucleotides agree with TRBD2. The TCR was taken from a human donor with multiple sclerosis. Sequencing was performed on CD8+ T cells from PBMCs. CDR3 amino acids: CASSSHRTSGGVRNTGELFF. CDR3 nucleotide sequence: TGTGCCAGCAGCTCCCACCGGACTAGCGGGGGGGTCCGGAACACCGGGGAGCTGTTTTTT. Full variable domain (rest looked up from reference TRBV9 and TRBJ2-2): DSGVTQTPKHLITATGQRVTLRCSPRSGDLSVYWYQQSLDQGLQFLIQYYNGEERAKGNILERFSAQQFPDLHSELNLSSLELGDSALYFCASSSHRTSGGVRNTGELFFGEGSRLTVL.